The T cell receptor beta chain described here comes from a study of blood T cell repertoires in COVID-19. Study context: Specimens from acute and convalescent COVID-19 originated in the United States, Italy and Spain.

Profiled with immunoSEQ multiplex PCR; TCRdb holds only in-frame clones, not every one. The sample shows about 250,000 clones, around 82% of them seen only once. The origin of this receptor is a man older than 75 with acute or convalescent COVID-19. Sample: peripheral blood.

CDR3 amino acids: CASSRDRGKTNYGYTF. The CDR3 DNA sequence: TGTGCCAGCTCGAGGGACAGGGGGAAAACTAACTATGGCTACACCTTC. This chain joins TRBV28 and TRBJ1-2; TRBD1 agrees at 11 bases. Germline V CDR1 and CDR2: MDHEN, SYDVKM. This CDR3 is built from 16 residues. After removal of 8 bases from V and 0 bases from J, the junction contained 8 bases not matched to a gene.